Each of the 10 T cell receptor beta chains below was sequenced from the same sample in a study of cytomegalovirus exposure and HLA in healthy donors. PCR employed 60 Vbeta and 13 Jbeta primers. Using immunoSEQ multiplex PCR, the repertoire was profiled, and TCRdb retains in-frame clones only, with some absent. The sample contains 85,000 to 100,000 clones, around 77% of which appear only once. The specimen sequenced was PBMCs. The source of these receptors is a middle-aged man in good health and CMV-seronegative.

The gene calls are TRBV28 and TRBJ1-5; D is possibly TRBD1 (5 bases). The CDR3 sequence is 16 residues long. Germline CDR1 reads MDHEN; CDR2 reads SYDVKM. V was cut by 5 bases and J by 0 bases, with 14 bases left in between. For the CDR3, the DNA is TGTGCCAGCAGTCCGGACATAATTTATAGCAATCAGCCCCAGCATTTT. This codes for CASSPDIIYSNQPQHF. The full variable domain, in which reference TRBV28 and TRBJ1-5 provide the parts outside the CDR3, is DVKVTQSSRYLVKRTGEKVFLECVQDMDHENMFWYRQDPGLGLRLIYFSYDVKMKEKGDIPEGYSVSREKKERFSLILESASTNQTSMYLCASSPDIIYSNQPQHFGDGTRLSIL.

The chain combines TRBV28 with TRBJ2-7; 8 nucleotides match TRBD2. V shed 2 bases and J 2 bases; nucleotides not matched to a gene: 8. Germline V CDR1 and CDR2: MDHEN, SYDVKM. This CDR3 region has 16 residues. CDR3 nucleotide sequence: TGTGCCAGCAGTTTAGGCGGAGGCGGGAGGACCTACGAGCAGTACTTC. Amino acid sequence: CASSLGGGGRTYEQYF.

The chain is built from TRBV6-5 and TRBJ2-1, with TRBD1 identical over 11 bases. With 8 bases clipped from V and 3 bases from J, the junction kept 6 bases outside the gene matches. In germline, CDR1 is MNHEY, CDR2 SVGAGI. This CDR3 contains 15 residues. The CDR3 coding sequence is TGTGCCAGCGTCGGGACAGGGGGAGTCTACAATGAGCAGTTCTTC. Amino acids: CASVGTGGVYNEQFF.

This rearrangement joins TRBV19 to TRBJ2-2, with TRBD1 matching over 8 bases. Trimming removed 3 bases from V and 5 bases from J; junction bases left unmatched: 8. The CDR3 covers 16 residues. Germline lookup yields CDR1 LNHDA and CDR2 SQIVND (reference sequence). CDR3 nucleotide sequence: TGTGCCAGTAGTATCGGGGCAGGGGGCCCTACCGGGGAGCTGTTTTTT. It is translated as CASSIGAGGPTGELFF.

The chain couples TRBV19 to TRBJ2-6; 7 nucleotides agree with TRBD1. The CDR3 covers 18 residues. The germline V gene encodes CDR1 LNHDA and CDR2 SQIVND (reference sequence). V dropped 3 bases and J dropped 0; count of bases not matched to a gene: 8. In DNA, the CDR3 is TGTGCCAGTAGTATCAAGCAGGGGGTGGGCTCTGGGGCCAACGTCCTGACTTTC. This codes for CASSIKQGVGSGANVLTF.

CDR3: CASRPGLAPHEQYF. CDR3 nucleotide sequence: TGTGCCAGCAGACCAGGACTAGCGCCACACGAGCAGTACTTC. The V gene is TRBV27, the J gene TRBJ2-7, with 9 bases identical to TRBD2. The CDR3 consists of 14 residues. V trimming: 6 bases; J trimming: 5 bases; junction bases outside the gene matches: 8. Germline V gene sequence: CDR1 MNHEY, CDR2 SMNVEV (reference sequence).

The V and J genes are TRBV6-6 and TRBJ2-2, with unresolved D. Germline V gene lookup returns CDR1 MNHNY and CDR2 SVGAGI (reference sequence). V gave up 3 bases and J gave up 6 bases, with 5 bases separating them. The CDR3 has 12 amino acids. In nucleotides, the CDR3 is TGTGCCAGCAGTTATCATTCCGGGGAGCTGTTTTTT. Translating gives CASSYHSGELFF.

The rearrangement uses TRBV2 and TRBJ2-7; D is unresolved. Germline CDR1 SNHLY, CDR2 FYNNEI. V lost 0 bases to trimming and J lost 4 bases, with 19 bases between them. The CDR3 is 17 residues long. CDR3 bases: TGTGCCAGCAGTGAAGCTCCCCCCCTGGCAGGAATATACGAGCAGTACTTC. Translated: CASSEAPPLAGIYEQYF.

The CDR3 loop is CASSLSPGGPTTDTQYF. The CDR3 DNA sequence: TGCGCCAGCAGCTTGTCTCCGGGGGGGCCAACCACAGATACGCAGTATTTT. The genes are TRBV5-1 and TRBJ2-3, with 8 bases identical to TRBD2. J gave up 2 bases and V 1 base, and 9 bases lay outside the gene matches. The CDR3 contains 17 residues. Germline V gene sequence: CDR1 SGHRS, CDR2 YFSETQ.

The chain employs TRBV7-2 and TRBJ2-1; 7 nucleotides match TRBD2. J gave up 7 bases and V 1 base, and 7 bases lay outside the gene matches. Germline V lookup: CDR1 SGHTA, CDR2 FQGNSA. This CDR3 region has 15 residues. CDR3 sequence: CASSLEASGMNEQFF. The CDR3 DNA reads TGTGCCAGCAGCTTAGAGGCTAGCGGAATGAATGAGCAGTTCTTC.